The rows below give T cell receptor beta chains drawn from one sample of a study of blood T cell repertoires in COVID-19. The protocol was immunoSEQ multiplex PCR, while the TCRdb copy is restricted to in-frame clones and leaves out a portion. This table has fewer than 300,000 clones, approximately 82% appearing once. The material sequenced was PBMCs or T cells enriched from blood (not recorded which). These receptors all stem from a man aged 40-55 years who had been exposed to COVID-19. Each CDR3 is given with its conserved first and last residue.

j_call v_call cdr3_aa
TRBJ2-3 TRBV3-1/TRBV3-2 CASSPGGLAAGDTQYF
TRBJ2-2 TRBV4-1 CASSSWAGNTGELFF
TRBJ2-5 TRBV5-1 CASSLAPSGLPGTQYF
TRBJ2-1 TRBV3-1/TRBV3-2 CASSQDNSRGEQFF
TRBJ2-3 TRBV29-1 CSVGLGLTDTQYF
TRBJ2-7 TRBV29-1 CSVPGHLSYEQYF
TRBJ1-5 TRBV19 CASCPTGQTAWPQHF
TRBJ2-3 TRBV5-1 CASSLLGLAGVADTQYF
TRBJ2-1 TRBV10-1 CASSWDRANEQFF
TRBJ2-2 TRBV29-1 CSFSGRGTGELFF